This T cell receptor (beta chain) emerged from a study of TIL therapy for anti-PD-1-resistant metastatic lung cancer. Study at large: Tumor harvest preceded PD-1/PD-L1 blockade, followed by nivolumab treatment.

Indicated time point: pre-treatment sample, taken before nivolumab and TIL therapy. The libraries were made with immunoSEQ v3. Only in-frame clones appear in the TCRdb table, and some are missing; sequencing was by immunoSEQ multiplex PCR. The table includes 52,000 or so clones, about 81% detected once. After removal of 0 bases from V and 0 bases from J, the junction contained 8 bases not matched to a gene. Germline CDR1 reads SGHVS; CDR2 reads FNYEAQ. This CDR3 is 18 amino acids long. The sequence derives from a person between 25 and 80 years old with non-small cell lung cancer. The chain recombines TRBV7-6 with TRBJ2-1; 7 positions match TRBD2. Sequencing was performed on blood, taken at baseline. The CDR3 spells CASSLARASGSSYNEQFF. CDR3 nucleotides: TGTGCCAGCAGCTTAGCGAGGGCTAGCGGTAGCTCCTACAATGAGCAGTTCTTC.